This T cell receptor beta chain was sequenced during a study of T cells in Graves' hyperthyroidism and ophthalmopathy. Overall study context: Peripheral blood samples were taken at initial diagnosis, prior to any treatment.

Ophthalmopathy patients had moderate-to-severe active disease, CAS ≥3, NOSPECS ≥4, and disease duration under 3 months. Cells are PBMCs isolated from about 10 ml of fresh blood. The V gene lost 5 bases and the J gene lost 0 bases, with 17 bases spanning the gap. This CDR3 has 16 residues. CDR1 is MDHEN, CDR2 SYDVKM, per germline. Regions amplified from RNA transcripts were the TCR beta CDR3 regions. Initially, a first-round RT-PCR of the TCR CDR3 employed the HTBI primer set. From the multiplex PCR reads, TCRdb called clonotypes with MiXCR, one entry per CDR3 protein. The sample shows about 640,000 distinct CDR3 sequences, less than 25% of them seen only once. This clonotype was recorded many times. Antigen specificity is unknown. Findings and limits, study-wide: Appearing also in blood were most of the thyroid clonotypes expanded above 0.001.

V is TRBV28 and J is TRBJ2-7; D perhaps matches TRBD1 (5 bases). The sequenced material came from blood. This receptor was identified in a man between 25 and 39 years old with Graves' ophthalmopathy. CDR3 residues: CASSASDRLTSYEQYF. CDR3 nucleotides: TGTGCCAGCAGTGCCTCAGACAGATTAACCTCCTACGAGCAGTACTTC. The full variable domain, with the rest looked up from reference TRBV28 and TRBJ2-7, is DVKVTQSSRYLVKRTGEKVFLECVQDMDHENMFWYRQDPGLGLRLIYFSYDVKMKEKGDIPEGYSVSREKKERFSLILESASTNQTSMYLCASSASDRLTSYEQYFGPGTRLTVT.